The clone carrying this T cell receptor beta chain was detected a few times. The data belong to a study of blood T cell repertoires in COVID-19. Germline CDR1 MNHNY, CDR2 SVGAGI (reference sequence). Trimming left V 6 bases short and J 3 bases short, with 9 bases between. The CDR3 runs 13 residues. Patients of the Seattle cohort, enrolled during active infection, were followed longitudinally. Assay used: immunoSEQ multiplex PCR; TCRdb lists only in-frame clones, some missing. This repertoire shows roughly 290,000 clones, around 82% found once; its top ten account for approximately 14%. Sequencing input: peripheral blood. This clonotype was obtained from a person aged 65-85 years with COVID-19, enrolled during active disease. The rearrangement uses TRBV6-6 and TRBJ2-4, with D possibly being TRBD1 (6 bases). The CDR3 spells CASSRGIKNIQYF. The CDR3 bases are TGTGCCAGCAGCAGGGGAATCAAAAACATTCAGTACTTC.